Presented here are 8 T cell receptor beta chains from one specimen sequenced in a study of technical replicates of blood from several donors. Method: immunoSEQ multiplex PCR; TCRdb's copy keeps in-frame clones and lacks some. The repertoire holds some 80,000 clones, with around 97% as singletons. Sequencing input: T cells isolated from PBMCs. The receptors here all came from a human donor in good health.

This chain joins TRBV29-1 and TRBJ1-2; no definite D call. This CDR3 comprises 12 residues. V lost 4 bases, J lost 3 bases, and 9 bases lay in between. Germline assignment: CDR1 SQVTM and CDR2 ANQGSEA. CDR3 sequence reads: CSVAGLHYGYTF. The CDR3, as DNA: TGCAGCGTTGCAGGACTTCACTATGGCTACACCTTC.

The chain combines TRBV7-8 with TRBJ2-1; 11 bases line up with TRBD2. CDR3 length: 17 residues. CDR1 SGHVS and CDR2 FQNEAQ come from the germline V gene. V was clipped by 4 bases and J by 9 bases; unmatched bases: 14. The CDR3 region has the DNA TGTGCCAGCAGCTCCCCCGTGGGAGTAGCGGGAGGGATTGAGCAGTTCTTC. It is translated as CASSSPVGVAGGIEQFF.

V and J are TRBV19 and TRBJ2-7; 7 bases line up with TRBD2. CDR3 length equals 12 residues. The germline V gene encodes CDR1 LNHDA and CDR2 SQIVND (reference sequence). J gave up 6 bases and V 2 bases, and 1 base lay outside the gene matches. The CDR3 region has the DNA TGTGCCAGTAGTATATCGGGGGGCGAGCAGTACTTC. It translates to CASSISGGEQYF. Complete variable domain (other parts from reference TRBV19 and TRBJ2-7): DGGITQSPKYLFRKEGQNVTLSCEQNLNHDAMYWYRQDPGQGLRLIYYSQIVNDFQKGDIAEGYSVSREKKESFPLTVTSAQKNPTAFYLCASSISGGEQYFGPGTRLTVT.

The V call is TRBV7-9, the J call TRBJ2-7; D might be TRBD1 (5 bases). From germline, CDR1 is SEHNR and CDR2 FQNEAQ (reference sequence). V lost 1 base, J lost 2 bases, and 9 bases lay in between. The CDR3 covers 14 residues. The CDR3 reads CASSLGQGTYEQYF. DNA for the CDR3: TGTGCCAGCAGCTTAGGTCAGGGAACCTACGAGCAGTACTTC.

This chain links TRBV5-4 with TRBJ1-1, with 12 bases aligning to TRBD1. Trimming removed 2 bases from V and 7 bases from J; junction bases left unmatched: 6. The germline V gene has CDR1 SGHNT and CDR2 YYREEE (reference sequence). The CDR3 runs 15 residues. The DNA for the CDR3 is TGTGCCAGCAGCTTTCCGGGACAGGGGGCTGGTGAAGCTTTCTTT. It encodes CASSFPGQGAGEAFF.

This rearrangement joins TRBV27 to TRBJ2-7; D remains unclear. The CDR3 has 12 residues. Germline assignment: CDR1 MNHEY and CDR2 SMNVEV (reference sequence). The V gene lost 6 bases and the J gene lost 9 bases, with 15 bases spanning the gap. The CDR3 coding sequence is TGTGCCAGCAGCCCACGGGTCCTGAGGCAGTACTTC. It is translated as CASSPRVLRQYF.

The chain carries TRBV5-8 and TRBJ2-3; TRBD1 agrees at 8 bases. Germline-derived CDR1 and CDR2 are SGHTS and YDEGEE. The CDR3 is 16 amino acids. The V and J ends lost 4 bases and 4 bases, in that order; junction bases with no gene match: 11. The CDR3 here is CASSRGQGTRADTQYF. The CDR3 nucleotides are TGTGCCAGCAGCCGCGGACAGGGTACAAGGGCAGATACGCAGTATTTT.

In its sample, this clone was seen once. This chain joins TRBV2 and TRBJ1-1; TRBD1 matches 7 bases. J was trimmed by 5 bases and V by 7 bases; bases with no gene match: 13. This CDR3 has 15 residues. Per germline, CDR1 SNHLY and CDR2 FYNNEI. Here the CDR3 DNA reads TGTGCCAGCACTGTCCTCAAACAGGGGAAGACTGAAGCTTTCTTT. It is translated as CASTVLKQGKTEAFF.